Below are 14 T cell receptor beta chains sequenced from a single sample in a study of metastatic and nonmetastatic thyroid tumors. Patients had received no treatment of any kind before thyroid surgery. TCRdb re-analyzed the PCR reads through MiXCR. This table has approximately 69,000 clones, 12% to 15% appearing once. Sample: blood. These receptors came from a male donor with papillary thyroid cancer or a benign thyroid nodule (not recorded which). Some clones in this sample may be carry-over from other donors' samples.

The chain links TRBV27 to TRBJ2-2; D is possibly TRBD2 (6 bases). The germline CDR1 and CDR2 sequences are MNHEY and SMNVEV (reference sequence). This CDR3 is 15 amino acids long. Trimming took off 4 bases at V and 4 bases at J, with 13 bases between the two ends. CDR3 in amino acids: CASSSDRRGTGELFF. The CDR3 DNA reads as TGTGCCAGCAGTTCGGACCGGCGGGGCACCGGGGAGCTGTTTTTT.

The table lists this clone with a few counts. CDR3 residues: CASSWKETEQYF. The CDR3 DNA reads as TGTGCCAGCAGTTGGAAGGAAACCGAGCAGTACTTC. The genes are TRBV12-3 or TRBV12-4 and TRBJ2-7; D not certain. The V and J ends lost 4 bases and 6 bases respectively, with 10 bases between them. CDR3 length: 12 amino acids.

This clone has ten or more counts. V gene TRBV6-5 combines with J gene TRBJ2-1; D is undetermined. CDR3 length equals 16 residues. Trimming cost V 0 bases and J 1 base, with 10 bases left between them. Germline-derived CDR1 and CDR2 are MNHEY and SVGAGI. The CDR3, as DNA: TGTGCCAGCAGTTACTCGTATACAGAATCCTACAATGAGCAGTTCTTC. Its protein product is CASSYSYTESYNEQFF.

This clone has ten or more counts. The gene calls are TRBV5-4 and TRBJ1-2; weak D call: TRBD1 (6 bases). Trimming took 0 bases from V and 1 from J, leaving 10 bases between them. The CDR3 is 15 residues long. CDR1 SGHNT and CDR2 YYREEE come from the germline V gene (reference sequence). For the CDR3, the DNA is TGTGCCAGCAGCTTGGAACAGGGCCTTAACTATGGCTACACCTTC. Protein product: CASSLEQGLNYGYTF.

This clone turned up a few times. The chain is built from TRBV6-2 or TRBV6-3 and TRBJ2-5; 9 bases align to TRBD2. The CDR3 loop spans 16 amino acids. The V and J ends lost 4 bases and 5 bases, in that order; junction bases with no gene match: 11. CDR1 MNHEY and CDR2 SVGEGT come from the germline V gene. The chain's CDR3 is CASSSGLAWVWETQYF. The CDR3, as DNA: TGTGCCAGCAGTTCCGGACTAGCGTGGGTGTGGGAGACCCAGTACTTC.

This clone was counted a few times. The junction departs from the called germline gene at one end, perhaps through a read error. The rearrangement joins TRBV11-2 to TRBJ2-3; TRBD1 might be the D (7 bases). The CDR3 consists of 17 residues. Germline V gives CDR1 SGHAT, CDR2 FQNNGV. This CDR3 reads CASRLEVGRGDADTQYF. The CDR3 DNA reads as TGTGCCAGCAGATTAGAGGTAGGCAGGGGGGACGCAGATACGCAGTATTTT.

Many counts were recorded for this clone. One junction end does not reproduce the germline sequence, and a read error may be involved. This chain links TRBV13 with TRBJ2-5; the D gene is possibly TRBD2 (5 bases). The CDR3 has 15 amino acids. The germline gives CDR1 PRHDT, CDR2 FYEKMQ (reference sequence). The CDR3 sequence is CSSSLAGDSQETQYF. The CDR3, as DNA: TGTTCCAGCAGCTTGGCGGGCGACTCCCAAGAGACCCAGTACTTC.

This clone was observed many times. The chain links TRBV4-3 to TRBJ2-1; a weak D match, TRBD2 (5 bases). V was shortened by 3 bases and J by 10 bases, with 13 bases between the two germline ends. The germline V gene has CDR1 LGHNA and CDR2 YSLEER. The CDR3 is 13 residues long. As DNA, the CDR3 is TGCGCCAGCAGCCAGGCCGGTACTAGAGAGCAGTTCTTC. Protein: CASSQAGTREQFF.

This clone was seen more than once but under ten times. The chain uses TRBV30 and TRBJ1-1, with unresolved D. Germline CDR1 and CDR2: GTSNPN and SVGIG (reference sequence). V lost 2 bases and J 4 bases, leaving 5 bases between the germline ends. CDR3 length: 11 residues. The CDR3: CAWSSPTEAFF. The CDR3 DNA reads TGTGCCTGGAGTTCACCCACTGAAGCTTTCTTT.

This clone occurred many times. The chain links TRBV10-3 to TRBJ2-7, with TRBD1 matching 7 bases. With 4 bases clipped from V and 0 bases from J, the junction kept 0 bases outside the gene matches. The CDR3 totals 13 residues. Germline V CDR1 and CDR2: ENHRY, SYGVKD. CDR3 loop: CAISGQGSYEQYF. Written as DNA, the CDR3 is TGTGCCATCAGTGGACAGGGCTCCTACGAGCAGTACTTC.

To note about this clone: At one end the junction does not follow the germline gene, possibly because of a read error. The genes are TRBV6-1 and TRBJ1-6, with D uncertain. This CDR3 spans 13 amino acids. The germline gives CDR1 MNHNS, CDR2 SASEGT. CDR3 sequence reads: CASGPWGWSPFHF. The CDR3 DNA follows: TGTGCCAGCGGCCCGTGGGGATGGTCACCCTTCCACTTT.

A single count supports this clone. The V gene is TRBV5-1, the J gene TRBJ2-5, with a weak D call TRBD1 (6 bases). The CDR3 sequence is 15 residues long. The V end lost 2 bases, the J end lost 1 base, and 12 bases lay between the germline ends. CDR1 is SGHRS and CDR2 is YFSETQ in the germline V gene. CDR3 in DNA: TGCGCCAGCAGCTTCACAGGGTGCATCCAAGAGACCCAGTACTTC. Its protein product is CASSFTGCIQETQYF. Supplemented by reference TRBV5-1 and TRBJ2-5, the full variable domain reads KAGVTQTPRYLIKTRGQQVTLSCSPISGHRSVSWYQQTPGQGLQFLFEYFSETQRNKGNFPGRFSGRQFSNSRSEMNVSTLELGDSALYLCASSFTGCIQETQYFGPGTRLLVL.

At least ten counts were recorded for this clone. The CDR3 region is CASSLLQGRNTEAFF. DNA of the CDR3: TGTGCCAGCAGTTTATTGCAGGGACGGAACACTGAAGCTTTCTTT. The V and J genes are TRBV28 and TRBJ1-1, with D possibly matching TRBD1 (5 bases). V was cut by 1 base and J by 1 base, with 10 bases left in between. The CDR3 totals 15 residues. Germline assignment: CDR1 MDHEN and CDR2 SYDVKM. The variable domain in full, completed from reference TRBV28 and TRBJ1-1, reads DVKVTQSSRYLVKRTGEKVFLECVQDMDHENMFWYRQDPGLGLRLIYFSYDVKMKEKGDIPEGYSVSREKKERFSLILESASTNQTSMYLCASSLLQGRNTEAFFGQGTRLTVV.

Ten or more counts support this clone. V is TRBV11-2 and J is TRBJ2-6; no clear D. CDR3 size: 16 residues. Germline lookup yields CDR1 SGHAT and CDR2 FQNNGV. Trimming cost V 4 bases and J 4 bases, with 14 bases left between them. The DNA of the CDR3 is TGTGCCAGCAGCTCGGTAGACTGGGCGGGGGCCAACGTCCTGACTTTC. This encodes CASSSVDWAGANVLTF.